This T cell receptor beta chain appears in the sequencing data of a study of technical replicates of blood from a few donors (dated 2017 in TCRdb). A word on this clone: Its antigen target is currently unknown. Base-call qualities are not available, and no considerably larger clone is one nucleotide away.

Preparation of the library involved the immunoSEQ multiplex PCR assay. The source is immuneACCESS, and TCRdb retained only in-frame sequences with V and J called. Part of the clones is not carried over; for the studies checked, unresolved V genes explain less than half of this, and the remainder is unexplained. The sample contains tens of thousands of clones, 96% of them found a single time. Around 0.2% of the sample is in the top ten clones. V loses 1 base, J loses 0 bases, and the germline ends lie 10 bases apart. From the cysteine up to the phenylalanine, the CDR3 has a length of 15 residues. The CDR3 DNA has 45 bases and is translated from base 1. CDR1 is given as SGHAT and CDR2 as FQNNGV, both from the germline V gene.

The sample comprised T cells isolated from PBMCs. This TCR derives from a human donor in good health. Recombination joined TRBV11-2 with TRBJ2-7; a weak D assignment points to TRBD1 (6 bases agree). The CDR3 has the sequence CASSLGQGFSYEQYF. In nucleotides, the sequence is TGTGCCAGCAGCTTAGGGCAGGGGTTCTCCTACGAGCAGTACTTC. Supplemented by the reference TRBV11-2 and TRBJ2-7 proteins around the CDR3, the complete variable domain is EAGVAQSPRYKIIEKRQSVAFWCNPISGHATLYWYQQILGQGPKLLIQFQNNGVVDDSQLPKDRFSAERLKGVDSTLKIQPAKLEDSAVYLCASSLGQGFSYEQYFGPGTRLTVT.